This TCR beta chain was sequenced in a study of circulating CD8 cells and anti-PD-1 response in melanoma. As for the study in general: Non-responders showed stable or progressive disease; responders showed complete or partial response. Study-wide points: Under 7% of TRB clonotypes were shared between subsets at M1. Peptide assays on expanded sorted subsets replaced tumor-based reactivity testing. A small cohort with few responders supplied the baseline and M1 comparisons.

This clonotype is categorized as large. Its antigen remains unknown. Live CD3+CD8+TCRalphabeta+ cells were sorted into four subsets by PD-1 and/or TIGIT. The QIAseq Immune Repertoire TCR panel built the libraries from around 15 ng of total RNA. In TCRdb, the reads were re-called with MiXCR into one record per CDR3 protein. Of several hundred distinct CDR3 sequences in the sample, less than 8% were seen once. This TCR was recovered from a human donor with melanoma. The starting material was CD8+ T cells from PBMCs, obtained at baseline or after one month of anti-PD-1 therapy (not recorded which).

The CDR3 reads CASSYRDTWYEQYF. CDR3 nucleotides: TGTGCCAGCAGCTACCGGGACACTTGGTACGAGCAGTACTTC. The chain couples TRBV7-9 to TRBJ2-7; TRBD1 might be the D (6 bases). V lost 4 bases to trimming and J lost 4 bases, with 14 bases between them. The CDR3 totals 14 residues. The germline V gene has CDR1 SEHNR and CDR2 FQNEAQ (reference sequence).